This T cell receptor beta chain comes out of a study of beta chain features in type 1 diabetes. Findings of the study overall: VDJ junctions in type 1 diabetes patients carried more deletions and fewer insertions. Shorter TCRB CDR3s, moderately but significantly so, were found in Type 1 diabetes patients in all four CD4+ subsets.

Isolation of CD4+ naive, central memory, regulatory and stem cell-like memory cells was achieved by sorting via CD45RO/CCR7/CD25/CD127/CD95/CD27. This clone has just a few counts. Its target is not known. The germline gives CDR1 LNHDA, CDR2 SQIVND (reference sequence). Trimming shortened V by 3 bases and J by 0 bases, and 9 bases separated the two germline ends. The CDR3 consists of 16 residues. Expressed TCRB transcripts were sequenced because the entire RNA isolate underwent reverse transcription. Using immunoSEQ multiplex PCR, the repertoire was profiled, and TCRdb retains in-frame clones only, with some absent. The sample shows hundreds of thousands of clones, over 12% of them seen only once.

This clonotype was sampled from a man aged 18 to 35 with type 1 diabetes. The sample comprised naive CD4+ T cells from blood. This sequence joins TRBV19 and TRBJ2-6; unclear D gene. CDR3 region: CASSIGQASGANVLTF. The CDR3 nucleotides read TGTGCCAGTAGTATCGGGCAGGCCTCTGGGGCCAACGTCCTGACTTTC.